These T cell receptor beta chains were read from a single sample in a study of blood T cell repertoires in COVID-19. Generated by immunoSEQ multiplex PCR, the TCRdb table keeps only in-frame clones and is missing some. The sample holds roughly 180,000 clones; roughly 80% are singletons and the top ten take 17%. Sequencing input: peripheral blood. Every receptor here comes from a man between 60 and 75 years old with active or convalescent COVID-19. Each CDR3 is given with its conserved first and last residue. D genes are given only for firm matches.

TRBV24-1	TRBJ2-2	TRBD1	CATSDRQGRDTGELFF
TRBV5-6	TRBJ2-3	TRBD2	CASSLFGLAGTYSTDTQYF
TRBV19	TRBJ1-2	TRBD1	CASSTRRQGGYGYTF
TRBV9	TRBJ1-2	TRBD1	CASSAGQGGTPWDAYGYTF
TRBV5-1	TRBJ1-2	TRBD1	CASSLFGQGDGYTF
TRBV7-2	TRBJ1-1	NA	CASSGRWFGRAEAFF
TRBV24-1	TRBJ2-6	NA	CATSDLRTGGANVLTF
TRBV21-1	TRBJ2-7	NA	CASSRRRGNEQYF
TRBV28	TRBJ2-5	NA	CASSSRWETQYF
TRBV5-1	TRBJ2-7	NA	CASNSGRSYEQYF
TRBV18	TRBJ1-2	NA	CASSPAREGYTF
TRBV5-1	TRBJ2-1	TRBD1	CASSLWTGRDEQFF
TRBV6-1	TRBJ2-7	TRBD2	CASSEEGSGSYEQYF
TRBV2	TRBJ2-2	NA	CCTEQSNTGELFF
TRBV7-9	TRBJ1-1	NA	CASSLLQGETEAFF
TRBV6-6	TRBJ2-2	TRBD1	CASCGTDNTGELFF
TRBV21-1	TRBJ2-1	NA	CAVIAGGSYNEQFF
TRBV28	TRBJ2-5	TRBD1	CASGTGGVETQYF
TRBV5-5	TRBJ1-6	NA	CASSLERDNSPLHF
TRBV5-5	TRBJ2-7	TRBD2	CASSSGLALYEQYF
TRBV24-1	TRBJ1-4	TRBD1	CATSDGDSATNEKLFF
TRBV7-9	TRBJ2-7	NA	CASTILSYGEQYF
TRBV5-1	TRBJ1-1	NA	CASSLNRENTEAFF
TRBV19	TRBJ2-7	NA	CASCDLGYEQYF
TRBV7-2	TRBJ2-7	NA	CASSPKRTYEQYF
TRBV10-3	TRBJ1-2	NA	CAIGRTEDGYTF
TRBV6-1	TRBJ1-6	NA	CASSSKWNSPLHF
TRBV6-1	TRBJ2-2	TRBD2	CASSVTSGRAPGELFF
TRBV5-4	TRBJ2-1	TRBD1	CASSSGDRVHEQFF
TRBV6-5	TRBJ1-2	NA	CASLGEGNYGYTF
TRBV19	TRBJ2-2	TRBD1	CASSPPGQGAKLFF
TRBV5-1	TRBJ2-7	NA	CASGDRPYEQYF
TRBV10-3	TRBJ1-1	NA	CAIGGGSKNTEAFF
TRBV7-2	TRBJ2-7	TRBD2	CASSQLAGGPSRYEQYF
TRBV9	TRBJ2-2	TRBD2	CASSAQPTGGTGELFF
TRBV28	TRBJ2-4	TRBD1	CASSSPPSRGSLAKNIQYF
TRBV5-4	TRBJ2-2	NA	CASSLGALGLAASGELFF
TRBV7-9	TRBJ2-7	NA	CASSHTGLEQYF
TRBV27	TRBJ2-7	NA	CASSTAGVRPGGYEQYF
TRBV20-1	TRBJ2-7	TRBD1	CSAGQAYEQYF
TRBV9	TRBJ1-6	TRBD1	CASSISYRGGSPLHF
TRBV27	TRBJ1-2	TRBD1	CASSSLQGVYGYTF
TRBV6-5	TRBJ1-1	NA	CASSRTTMNTEAFF
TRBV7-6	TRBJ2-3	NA	CASSLAGASTDTQYF
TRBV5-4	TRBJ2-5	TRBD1	CASSQQGLPGETQYF
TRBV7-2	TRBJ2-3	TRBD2	CASSLDGSGRFLDTQYF
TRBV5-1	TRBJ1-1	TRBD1	CASSLQGRTEAFF